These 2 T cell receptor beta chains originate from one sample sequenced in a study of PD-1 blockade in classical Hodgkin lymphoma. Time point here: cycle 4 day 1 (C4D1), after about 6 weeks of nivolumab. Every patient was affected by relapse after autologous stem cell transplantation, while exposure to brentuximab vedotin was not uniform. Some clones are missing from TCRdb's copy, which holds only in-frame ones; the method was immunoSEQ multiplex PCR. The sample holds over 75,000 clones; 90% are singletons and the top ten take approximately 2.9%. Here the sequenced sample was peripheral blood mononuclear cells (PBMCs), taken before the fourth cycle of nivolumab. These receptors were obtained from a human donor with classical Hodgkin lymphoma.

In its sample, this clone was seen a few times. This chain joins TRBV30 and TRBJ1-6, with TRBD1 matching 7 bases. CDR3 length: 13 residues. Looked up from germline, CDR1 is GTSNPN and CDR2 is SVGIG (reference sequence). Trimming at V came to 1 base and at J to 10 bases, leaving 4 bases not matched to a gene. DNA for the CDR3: TGTGCCTGGAGTGAAGGGGGCGGGTCACCCCTCCACTTT. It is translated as CAWSEGGGSPLHF.

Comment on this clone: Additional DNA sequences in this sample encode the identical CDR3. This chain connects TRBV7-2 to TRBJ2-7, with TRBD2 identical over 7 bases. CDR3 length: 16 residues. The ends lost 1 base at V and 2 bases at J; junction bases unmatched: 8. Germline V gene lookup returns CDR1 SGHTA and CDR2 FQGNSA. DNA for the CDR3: TGTGCCAGCAGCTTAGGAGGGGCGGGGGTCCCCTACGAGCAGTACTTC. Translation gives CASSLGGAGVPYEQYF.